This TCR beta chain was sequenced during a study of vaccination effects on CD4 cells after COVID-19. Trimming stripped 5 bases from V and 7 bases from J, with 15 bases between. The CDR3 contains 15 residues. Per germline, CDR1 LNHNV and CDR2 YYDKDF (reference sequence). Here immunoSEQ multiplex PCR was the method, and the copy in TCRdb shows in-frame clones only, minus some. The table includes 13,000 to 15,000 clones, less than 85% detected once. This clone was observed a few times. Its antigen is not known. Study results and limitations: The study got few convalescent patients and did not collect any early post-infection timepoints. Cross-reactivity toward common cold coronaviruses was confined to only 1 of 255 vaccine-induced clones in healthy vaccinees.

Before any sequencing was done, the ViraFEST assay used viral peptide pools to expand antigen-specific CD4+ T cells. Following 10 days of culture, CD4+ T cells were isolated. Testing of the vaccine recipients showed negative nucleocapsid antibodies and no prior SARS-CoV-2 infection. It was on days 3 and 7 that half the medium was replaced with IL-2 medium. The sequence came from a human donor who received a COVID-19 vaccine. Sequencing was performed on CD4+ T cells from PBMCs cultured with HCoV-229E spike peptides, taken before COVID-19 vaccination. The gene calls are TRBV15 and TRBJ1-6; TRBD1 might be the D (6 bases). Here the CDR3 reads CATSRTYQGNSPLHF. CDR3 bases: TGTGCCACCAGCCGCACGTATCAGGGGAATTCACCCCTCCACTTT.